This T cell receptor beta chain was sequenced for a study of OX40 agonist ivuxolimab in advanced cancers. Study background: At 0.01 to 10 mg/kg, ivuxolimab was administered intravenously to patients every 2 weeks.

Data came from immunoSEQ multiplex PCR; TCRdb stores just in-frame clones and leaves some out. The table includes 10,000 to 15,000 clones, approximately 78% detected once. V shed 1 base, J shed 6 bases, and the junction held 8 bases outside the gene matches. The CDR3 has 16 amino acids. Per the germline V gene, CDR1 is SGHDT and CDR2 is YYEEEE. Autoimmune disease history or systemic immunosuppression disqualified patients. The material was CD4+ or CD8+ T cells sorted from blood, obtained in a trial of the OX40 agonist ivuxolimab. The chain couples TRBV5-6 to TRBJ2-1; TRBD2 aligns across 9 bases. The origin of this receptor is an adult with an advanced solid tumor such as melanoma, head and neck, liver or kidney cancer. The CDR3 bases are TGTGCCAGCAGCTTGACCTATGGCGGGAGGGGCAATGAGCAGTTCTTC. Its protein product is CASSLTYGGRGNEQFF.